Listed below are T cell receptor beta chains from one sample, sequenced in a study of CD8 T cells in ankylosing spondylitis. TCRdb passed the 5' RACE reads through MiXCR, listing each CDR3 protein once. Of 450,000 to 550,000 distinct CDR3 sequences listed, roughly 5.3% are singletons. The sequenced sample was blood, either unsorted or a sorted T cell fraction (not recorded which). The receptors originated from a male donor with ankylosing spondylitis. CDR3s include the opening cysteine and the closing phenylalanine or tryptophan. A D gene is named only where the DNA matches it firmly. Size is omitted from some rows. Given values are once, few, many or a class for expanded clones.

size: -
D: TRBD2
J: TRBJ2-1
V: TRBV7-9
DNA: TGTGCCAGCAGCTATACTCGCGGGGGGCCGAATGAGCAGTTCTTC
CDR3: CASSYTRGGPNEQFF

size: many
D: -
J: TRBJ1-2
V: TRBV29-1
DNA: TGCAGCGTTGAAGGTAGCCCCATCGGGGGGCTAAGTGGCTACACCTTC
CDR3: CSVEGSPIGGLSGYTF

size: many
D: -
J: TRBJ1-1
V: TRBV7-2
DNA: TGTGCCAGCAGCTCCAGCCGAGGTAACAGGGACGTGGCTTTCTTT
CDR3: CASSSSRGNRDVAFF

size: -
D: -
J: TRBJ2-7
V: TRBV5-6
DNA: TGTGCCAGCAGCACCGGGGTCGCGGGGGAGCAGTACTTC
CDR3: CASSTGVAGEQYF

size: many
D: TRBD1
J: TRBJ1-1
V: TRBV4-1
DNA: TGCGCCAGCAGCCAGCAAGACAGGGTGGGTTGGAACACTGAAGCTTTCTTT
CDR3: CASSQQDRVGWNTEAFF

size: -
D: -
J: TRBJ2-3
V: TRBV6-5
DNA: TGTGCCAGCAGTTATTTGCCGGGGGCCGGAGATACGCAGTATTTT
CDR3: CASSYLPGAGDTQYF

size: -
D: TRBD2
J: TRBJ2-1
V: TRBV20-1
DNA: TGCAGTGCTGCCCGCGGGGGGTGGAAGGGAGATGAGCAGTTCTTC
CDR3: CSAARGGWKGDEQFF

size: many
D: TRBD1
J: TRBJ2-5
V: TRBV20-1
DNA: TGCAGTGCTTACAAACAGGGGGTGAAAGAGACCCAGTACTTC
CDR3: CSAYKQGVKETQYF

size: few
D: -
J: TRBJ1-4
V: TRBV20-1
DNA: TGCAGTGCCGAGGGGGCAACTAATGAAAAACTGTTTTTT
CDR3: CSAEGATNEKLFF

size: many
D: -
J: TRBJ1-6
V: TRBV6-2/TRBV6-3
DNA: TGTGCCAGCAGTTACCCGATGCGATCACCCCTCCACTTT
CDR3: CASSYPMRSPLHF

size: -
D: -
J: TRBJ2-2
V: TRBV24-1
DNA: TGTGCCACCCGCGCGGGACAGCTAAACACCGGGGAGCTGTTTTTT
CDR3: CATRAGQLNTGELFF

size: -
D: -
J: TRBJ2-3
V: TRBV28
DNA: TGTGCCAGCAGCCCTAACCCAGGGGTAGTGGGAGATACGCAGTATTTT
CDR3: CASSPNPGVVGDTQYF

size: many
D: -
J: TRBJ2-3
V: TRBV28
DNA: TGTGCCAGCAGTTCCCCCGGTGGGCGCACAGATACGCAGTATTTT
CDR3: CASSSPGGRTDTQYF

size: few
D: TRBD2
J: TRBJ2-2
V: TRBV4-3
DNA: TGCGCCAGCAGCCAAGACGGGCCTAGCGGGGGGGCGACCGGGGAGCTGTTTTTT
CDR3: CASSQDGPSGGATGELFF

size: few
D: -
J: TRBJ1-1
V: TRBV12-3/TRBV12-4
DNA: TGTGCCAGCAGCTTTTTATCGGGGGGTCGGACTGAAGCTTTCTTT
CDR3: CASSFLSGGRTEAFF

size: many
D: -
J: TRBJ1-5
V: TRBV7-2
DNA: TGTGCCAGCAGCCCAAACAGGTATAGCAATCAGCCCCAGCATTTT
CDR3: CASSPNRYSNQPQHF

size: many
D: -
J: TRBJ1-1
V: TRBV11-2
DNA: TGTGCCAGTTCAGTCGGGGGGATGAACACTGAAGCTTTCTTT
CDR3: CASSVGGMNTEAFF

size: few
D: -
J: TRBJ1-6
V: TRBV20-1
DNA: TGCAGTGCTCTACCCGTTCGGGGTGGAGTCGGGTTTGCCTCACCCCTCCACTTT
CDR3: CSALPVRGGVGFASPLHF

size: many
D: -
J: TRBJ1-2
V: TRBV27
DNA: TGTGCCAGCAGTTTAGGTCCCTTCTATGGCTACACCTTC
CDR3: CASSLGPFYGYTF